These 4 T cell receptor beta chains share one sample of origin, sequenced in a study of T cell repertoires in cytomegalovirus infection. Their antigens remain unidentified. TCRdb re-called the reads through MiXCR, storing one row per CDR3 protein. Of about 310,000 distinct CDR3 sequences listed, roughly 25% were seen once; the top ten hold 10% to 15%. This specimen consisted of cultured PBMCs, obtained from culture after CMV antigen stimulation. These receptors came from a human donor in good health (CMV status not recorded). Some clones in this sample may be carry-over from other donors' samples.

The chain couples TRBV7-2 to TRBJ2-1; no reliable D call. This CDR3 has 16 amino acids. V was trimmed by 7 bases and J by 0 bases, leaving 16 bases between them. The germline V gene has CDR1 SGHTA and CDR2 FQGNSA. CDR3 DNA sequence: TGTGCCAGCAACCCAACGGGCAGCCCCTCCTACAATGAGCAGTTCTTC. Residues: CASNPTGSPSYNEQFF. Drawing the rest from reference TRBV7-2 and TRBJ2-1, the complete variable domain is GAGVSQSPSNKVTEKGKDVELRCDPISGHTALYWYRQSLGQGLEFLIYFQGNSAPDKSGLPSDRFSAERTGGSVSTLTIQRTQQEDSAVYLCASNPTGSPSYNEQFFGPGTRLTVL.

V and J are TRBV5-4 and TRBJ1-4; no firm D call. The V end lost 0 bases, the J end lost 7 bases, and 13 bases lay between the germline ends. Germline CDR1 is SGHNT and CDR2 is YYREEE (reference sequence). The CDR3 is 15 residues long. CDR3 sequence reads: CASSLGQPGSEKLFF. The CDR3 DNA follows: TGTGCCAGCAGCTTGGGGCAGCCGGGCAGTGAAAAACTGTTTTTT.

CDR3 DNA sequence: TGTGCCAGCAGCTTAGCGCTGGCGGGAGCCACCGGGGAGCTGTTTTTT. It yields the protein CASSLALAGATGELFF. This chain joins TRBV7-9 and TRBJ2-2; 7 bases line up with TRBD2. V lost 0 bases to trimming and J lost 4 bases; unmatched junction nucleotides: 5. This CDR3 has 16 residues. Germline V lookup: CDR1 SEHNR, CDR2 FQNEAQ (reference sequence).

This clonotype was picked up a small number of times. This rearrangement joins TRBV12-3 or TRBV12-4 to TRBJ1-2; tentatively, D is TRBD1 (5 bases). With 5 bases removed from V and 9 bases from J, the gap between germline ends came to 16 bases. The CDR3 length is 13 residues. CDR3 coding DNA: TGTGCCAGCAGTCTACGGGATCAGGGCCGCTACACCTTC. Its protein product is CASSLRDQGRYTF.